This T cell receptor (beta chain) was identified in a study of early T cells in non-severe SARS-CoV-2 infection. This clonotype was picked up many times. The antigen remains unidentified. Researchers attached unique molecular identifiers to individual cDNA molecules. TCRdb processed the 5' RACE reads anew with MiXCR; each CDR3 protein has one entry. The table shows about 52,000 distinct CDR3 sequences, with roughly 9.6% occurring only once. The V gene's germline CDR1 is SGHVS and CDR2 FNYEAQ. Losses at the gene ends were 5 bases for V and 3 bases for J; bases not matched to a gene: 6. The length of the CDR3 is 14 residues. Whole-study findings and limits: Anti-spike CD8 specificities were favored by VDJdb matching, whose results missed private and CD4 specificities.

The specimen was whole blood. The TCR comes from an adult who was a healthcare worker with PCR-confirmed SARS-CoV-2 infection or an uninfected control (not recorded which). The J gene is TRBJ2-7, the V gene TRBV7-6, with 8 bases lining up with TRBD1. CDR3 DNA: TGTGCCAGCAGCCTAGGACAGGGAATCTACGAGCAGTACTTC. Protein product: CASSLGQGIYEQYF.